A selection of T cell receptor beta chains follows, all from one sample in a study of cytomegalovirus exposure and HLA in healthy donors. Profiling relied on immunoSEQ multiplex PCR, and the TCRdb table lists in-frame clones only, not all of them. The table lists under 250,000 clones. The sample consisted of PBMCs. The receptor source for this set is a girl between 2 and 10 years old in good health and CMV-seropositive. Both conserved end residues are part of each CDR3. D genes are given only for firm matches.

V gene	J gene	D gene	CDR3 DNA	CDR3 protein
TRBV6-5	TRBJ2-7	TRBD1	TGTGCCAGCAGCCTCCAGGGGGCCCACGAGCAGTACTTC	CASSLQGAHEQYF
TRBV7-2	TRBJ1-1	TRBD1	TGTGCCAGCAGCTTAAGGGGACAGGGCCTCGGGAACACTGAAGCTTTCTTT	CASSLRGQGLGNTEAFF
TRBV6-1	TRBJ2-7	.	TGTGCCAGCAGTGAATTAGCGGGGACAGCCCCCTACGAGCAGTACTTC	CASSELAGTAPYEQYF
TRBV11-2	TRBJ2-7	TRBD2	TGTGCCAGCAGCTTAGGAACCGGGACTAGCGGGAGAGGCGAGCAGTACTTC	CASSLGTGTSGRGEQYF
TRBV6-6	TRBJ2-3	.	TGTGCCAGCAGTTCGGGACTCTCACAATCGCATACGCAGTATTTT	CASSSGLSQSHTQYF
TRBV6-5	TRBJ2-6	.	TGTGCCAGCAAAGACACCTCTGGGGCCAACGTCCTGACTTTC	CASKDTSGANVLTF
TRBV29-1	TRBJ2-3	TRBD2	TGCAGCGTTGAAACGCGGGAGGGTGATACGCAGTATTTT	CSVETREGDTQYF
TRBV4-1	TRBJ2-1	.	TGCGCCAGCAGTCCTGTGGTCGGGAGCTCCTACAATGAGCAGTTCTTC	CASSPVVGSSYNEQFF
TRBV5-6	TRBJ2-3	.	TGTGCCAGCAGCTTACCCCCGGAGGTAGCGTCAACAGATACGCAGTATTTT	CASSLPPEVASTDTQYF
TRBV5-5	TRBJ2-7	TRBD1	TGTGCCAGCAGCTTGGAAGGGACAGGGGGCGGTCTGTACTTC	CASSLEGTGGGLYF
TRBV5-1	TRBJ2-2	.	TGCGCCAGCGCACTACAGAACACCGGGGAGCTGTTTTTT	CASALQNTGELFF
TRBV6-5	TRBJ2-5	TRBD1	TGTGCCAGCAGTTACTTGATACAGGGGGCCGAGACCCAGTACTTC	CASSYLIQGAETQYF
TRBV30	TRBJ2-3	.	TGTGCCTCCCTGCGGGTTAGCACAGATACGCAGTATTTT	CASLRVSTDTQYF
TRBV7-8	TRBJ2-3	.	TGTGCCAGCAGCTGGCTAGGGGGAGGGCCCACAGATACGCAGTATTTT	CASSWLGGGPTDTQYF
TRBV5-4	TRBJ2-1	TRBD1	TGTGCCAGCAGCTTTCCGAGGGGGCTCAATGAGCAGTTCTTC	CASSFPRGLNEQFF
TRBV29-1	TRBJ1-1	.	TGCAGCGTCTACTTGACTGGAGGGGCTGAAGCTTTCTTT	CSVYLTGGAEAFF